The source of this T cell receptor beta chain is a study of T cells in Graves' hyperthyroidism and ophthalmopathy. Using RNA transcripts as the source, TCR beta CDR3 regions were amplified. HTBI primers were used for first-round RT-PCR of the TCR CDR3. Each CDR3 protein is one row after TCRdb ran MiXCR on the multiplex PCR reads. The profile covers hundreds of thousands of distinct CDR3 sequences, with about 20% appearing a single time and roughly 49% taken by the ten largest. Each ophthalmopathy patient scored at least 3 on the Clinical Activity Score and at least 4 on NOSPECS grade, with duration under 3 months. Each diagnosis was grounded in clinical symptoms, serum thyroxine and TRAb, thyroid ultrasound, and orbital computed tomography. The V and J ends lost 2 bases and 4 bases respectively, with 13 bases between them. The germline V gene encodes CDR1 MNHEY and CDR2 SVGAGI. The CDR3 contains 15 residues.

Regarding this clonotype: As yet, its antigen is unknown.

Whole-study findings and limits: Ophthalmopathy stood apart from stable hyperthyroidism in a 13 V-J model.

V is TRBV6-5 and J is TRBJ2-3; D is perhaps TRBD1 (6 bases). Sequencing used blood. This clonotype was obtained from a woman between 70 and 85 years old with Graves' ophthalmopathy. The chain's CDR3 is CASSYIGQRADTQYF. DNA of the CDR3: TGTGCCAGCAGTTACATAGGACAGCGAGCAGATACGCAGTATTTT.